The 23 T cell receptor beta chains given below trace back to one sample, sequenced in a study of monozygotic twins with inflammatory bowel disease. With the 5' RACE reads reprocessed, TCRdb shows one record per CDR3 protein and no DNA. In all, the sample yields 45,000 or so distinct CDR3 sequences. The sequencing sample was made of blood. These TCRs come from a human donor with ulcerative colitis or Crohn's disease, or a healthy co-twin of an affected twin (not recorded which).

J is TRBJ1-6 and V is TRBV20-1. In germline, CDR1 is DFQATT, CDR2 SNEGSKA (reference sequence). CDR3 length: 16 residues. The CDR3 loop reads CSAQRIEGINNSPLHF.

This rearrangement joins TRBV12-3 or TRBV12-4 to TRBJ1-3. This CDR3 is 16 amino acids long. CDR3 region: CASSLAVSQGGNTIYF.

V and J are TRBV20-1 and TRBJ2-3; TCRdb proposes TRBD2, but this gene call is untestable without DNA. In germline, CDR1 is DFQATT, CDR2 SNEGSKA (reference sequence). This CDR3 is built from 11 residues. This chain's CDR3 is CSASKREAQYF.

This chain's CDR3 is CASSGLAGHPYEQYF. The chain employs TRBV12-3 or TRBV12-4 and TRBJ2-7; TCRdb indicates TRBD2, and absent DNA this call remains unverified. This CDR3 has 15 residues.

The CDR3 spells CASRSQGTTGELFF. The rearrangement links TRBV19 to TRBJ2-2; TCRdb's D call of TRBD1 is untestable without DNA. The CDR3 covers 14 residues. Looked up from germline, CDR1 is LNHDA and CDR2 is SQIVND (reference sequence). Full variable domain (missing parts from reference TRBV19 and TRBJ2-2): DGGITQSPKYLFRKEGQNVTLSCEQNLNHDAMYWYRQDPGQGLRLIYYSQIVNDFQKGDIAEGYSVSREKKESFPLTVTSAQKNPTAFYLCASRSQGTTGELFFGEGSRLTVL.

The CDR3 protein is CASSPGGGFNQPQHF. V and J are TRBV4-2 and TRBJ1-5. The CDR3 totals 15 residues. Germline loops: CDR1 LGHNA, CDR2 YNFKEQ.

This chain connects TRBV4-1 to TRBJ2-1; absent DNA, TCRdb's TRBD1 call cannot be checked. The germline V gene has CDR1 MGHRA and CDR2 YSYEKL. The CDR3 is 14 amino acids. This chain's CDR3 is CASQWDRGGNEQFF.

The gene calls are TRBV28 and TRBJ2-1; no DNA is available, so the TRBD1 call from TCRdb remains unchecked. CDR1 and CDR2 (germline): MDHEN, SYDVKM. The CDR3 covers 16 residues. CDR3 loop: CASSLGGTLLYNEQFF.

The chain employs TRBV20-1 and TRBJ2-5; TCRdb indicates TRBD1, and absent DNA this call remains unverified. Germline V gene sequence: CDR1 DFQATT, CDR2 SNEGSKA (reference sequence). There are 14 residues in the CDR3. The CDR3 here is CSANGRAKQETQYF.

This chain connects TRBV28 to TRBJ1-5; the TCRdb D gene call, TRBD1, has no DNA to confirm it. Germline CDR1 and CDR2: MDHEN and SYDVKM. The CDR3 has 14 amino acids. CDR3 protein: CASSLGDWAQPQHF. Variable domain in full (rest from reference TRBV28 and TRBJ1-5): DVKVTQSSRYLVKRTGEKVFLECVQDMDHENMFWYRQDPGLGLRLIYFSYDVKMKEKGDIPEGYSVSREKKERFSLILESASTNQTSMYLCASSLGDWAQPQHFGDGTRLSIL.

The rearrangement joins TRBV29-1 to TRBJ1-3. The CDR3 contains 12 residues. Per the germline V gene, CDR1 is SQVTM and CDR2 is ANQGSEA. CDR3 amino acids: CSVDRPGNTIYF.

The chain has TRBV20-1 and TRBJ2-1; TCRdb selects TRBD2, and the lack of DNA leaves this call unchecked. There are 17 residues in the CDR3. The V gene's germline CDR1 is DFQATT and CDR2 SNEGSKA (reference sequence). CDR3 sequence reads: CSAPSRAGVGAGNEQFF.

The rearrangement links TRBV14 to TRBJ2-3; TCRdb's assignment of TRBD2 cannot be checked, as there is no DNA. This CDR3 has 14 amino acids. Germline CDR1 reads SGHDN; CDR2 reads FVKESK. The CDR3 region is CASSLAGARHTQYF.

The genes are TRBV7-2 and TRBJ2-5; TCRdb proposes TRBD2, but this gene call is untestable without DNA. There are 14 residues in the CDR3. The germline gives CDR1 SGHTA, CDR2 FQGNSA. The CDR3 loop reads CASSFVVHQETQYF.

The rearrangement uses TRBV5-1 and TRBJ2-3; no DNA is available, so the TRBD1 call from TCRdb remains unchecked. The germline V gene has CDR1 SGHRS and CDR2 YFSETQ. This CDR3 comprises 13 residues. This chain's CDR3 is CASSLWGTDTQYF. Combining the CDR3 with reference TRBV5-1 and TRBJ2-3 gives the whole variable domain KAGVTQTPRYLIKTRGQQVTLSCSPISGHRSVSWYQQTPGQGLQFLFEYFSETQRNKGNFPGRFSGRQFSNSRSEMNVSTLELGDSALYLCASSLWGTDTQYFGPGTRLTVL.

The V gene is TRBV4-3, the J gene TRBJ2-1; with no DNA, the TCRdb D assignment of TRBD2 cannot be verified. Germline V lookup: CDR1 LGHNA, CDR2 YSLEER. The CDR3 totals 19 residues. Here the CDR3 reads CASSQEEGLAGGLYNEQFF.

The chain is built from TRBV3-1 and TRBJ1-5; the TRBD1 assignment by TCRdb is unverifiable without DNA. Germline CDR1 LGHDT, CDR2 YNNKEL (reference sequence). The CDR3 is made up of 13 amino acids. CDR3 amino acids: CASSQWTDQPQHF. Complete variable domain (other parts from reference TRBV3-1 and TRBJ1-5): DTAVSQTPKYLVTQMGNDKSIKCEQNLGHDTMYWYKQDSKKFLKIMFSYNNKELIINETVPNRFSPKSPDKAHLNLHINSLELGDSAVYFCASSQWTDQPQHFGDGTRLSIL.

The J gene is TRBJ1-2, the V gene TRBV20-1; TCRdb returns TRBD1, unconfirmable since there is no DNA. Germline V gives CDR1 DFQATT, CDR2 SNEGSKA (reference sequence). This CDR3 has 13 amino acids. The CDR3 is CSARDKTGTGYTF.

This CDR3 reads CSARDRRGNQPQHF. J is TRBJ1-5 and V is TRBV20-1; checking the TCRdb D call of TRBD1 is not possible without DNA. The CDR3 covers 14 residues. Germline V gene sequence: CDR1 DFQATT, CDR2 SNEGSKA (reference sequence).

The chain couples TRBV5-1 to TRBJ1-6. Germline V lookup: CDR1 SGHRS, CDR2 YFSETQ. This CDR3 is 14 amino acids long. The CDR3 loop reads CASSLVLPNSPLHF.

The gene calls are TRBV10-2 and TRBJ1-3. Looked up from germline, CDR1 is WSHSY and CDR2 is SAAADI. The CDR3 runs to 17 residues. This CDR3 reads CASKERAASDSGNTIYF.

V and J are TRBV6-2 or TRBV6-3 and TRBJ2-7; absent DNA, TCRdb's TRBD2 call cannot be checked. The length of the CDR3 is 15 residues. The germline V gene has CDR1 MNHEY and CDR2 SVGEGT. CDR3 sequence: CASSYPGLSLYEQYF.

The J gene is TRBJ2-7, the V gene TRBV6-5; lacking DNA, the TRBD1 call made by TCRdb goes unchecked. CDR1 and CDR2 from the germline V gene are MNHEY and SVGAGI. The CDR3 has 13 residues. Here the CDR3 reads CASSPGTDYEQYF.